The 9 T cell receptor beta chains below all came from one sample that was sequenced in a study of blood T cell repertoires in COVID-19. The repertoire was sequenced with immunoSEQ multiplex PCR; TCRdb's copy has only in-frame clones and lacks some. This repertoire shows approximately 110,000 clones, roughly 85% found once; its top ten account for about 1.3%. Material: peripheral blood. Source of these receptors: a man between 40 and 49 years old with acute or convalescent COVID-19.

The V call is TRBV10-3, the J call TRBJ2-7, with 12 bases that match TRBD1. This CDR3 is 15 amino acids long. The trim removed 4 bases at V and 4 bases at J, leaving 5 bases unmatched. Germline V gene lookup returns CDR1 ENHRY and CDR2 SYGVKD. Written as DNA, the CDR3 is TGTGCCATCAGTGGGGGACAGGGGGCGCAGTACGAGCAGTACTTC. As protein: CAISGGQGAQYEQYF.

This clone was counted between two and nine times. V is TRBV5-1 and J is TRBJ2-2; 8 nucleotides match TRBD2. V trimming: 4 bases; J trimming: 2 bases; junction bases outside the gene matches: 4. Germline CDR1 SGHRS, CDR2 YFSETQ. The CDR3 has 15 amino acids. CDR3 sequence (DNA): TGCGCCAGCAGCACTACTAGCGGCAACACCGGGGAGCTGTTTTTT. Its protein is CASSTTSGNTGELFF.

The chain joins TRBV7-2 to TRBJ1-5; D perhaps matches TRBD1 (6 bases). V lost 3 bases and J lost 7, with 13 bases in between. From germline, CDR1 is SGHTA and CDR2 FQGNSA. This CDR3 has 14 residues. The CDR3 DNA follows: TGTGCCAGCAGCTTTGGGGGGGGCGGCCAGCCCCAGCATTTT. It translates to CASSFGGGGQPQHF.

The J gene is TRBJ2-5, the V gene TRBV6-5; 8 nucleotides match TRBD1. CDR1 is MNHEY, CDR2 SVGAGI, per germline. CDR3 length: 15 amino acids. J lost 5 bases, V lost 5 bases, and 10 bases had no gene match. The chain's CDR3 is CASSPDRGKRETQYF. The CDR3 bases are TGTGCCAGCAGTCCCGACAGGGGAAAAAGGGAGACCCAGTACTTC.

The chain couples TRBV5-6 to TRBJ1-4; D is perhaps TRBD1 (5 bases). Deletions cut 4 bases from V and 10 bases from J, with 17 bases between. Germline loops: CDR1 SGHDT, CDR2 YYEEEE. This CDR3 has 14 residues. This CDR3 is CASSRQLLDGKLFF. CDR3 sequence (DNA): TGTGCCAGCAGCCGACAGCTCCTAGACGGAAAACTGTTTTTT.

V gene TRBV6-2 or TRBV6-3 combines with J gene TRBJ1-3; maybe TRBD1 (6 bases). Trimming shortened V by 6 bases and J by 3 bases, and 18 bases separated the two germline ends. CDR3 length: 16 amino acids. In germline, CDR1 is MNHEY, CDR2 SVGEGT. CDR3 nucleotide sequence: TGTGCCAGCAGCGAGGGACATGTCCTGCGTGGAAACACCATATATTTT. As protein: CASSEGHVLRGNTIYF.

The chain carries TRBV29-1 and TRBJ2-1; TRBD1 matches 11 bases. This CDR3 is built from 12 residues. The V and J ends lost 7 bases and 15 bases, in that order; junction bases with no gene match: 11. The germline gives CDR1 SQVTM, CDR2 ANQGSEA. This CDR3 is CSAGQGAEQRFF. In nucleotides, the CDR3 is TGCAGCGCAGGACAGGGGGCGGAACAAAGGTTCTTC.

The CDR3 DNA reads as TGTGCCAGCAGTGAACAGGGAGGGCAGCCCCAGCATTTT. Translated: CASSEQGGQPQHF. The chain links TRBV2 to TRBJ1-5; a possible D gene is TRBD1 (5 bases). V lost 2 bases and J 7 bases, leaving 9 bases between the germline ends. Germline V gene lookup returns CDR1 SNHLY and CDR2 FYNNEI. CDR3 length: 13 amino acids.

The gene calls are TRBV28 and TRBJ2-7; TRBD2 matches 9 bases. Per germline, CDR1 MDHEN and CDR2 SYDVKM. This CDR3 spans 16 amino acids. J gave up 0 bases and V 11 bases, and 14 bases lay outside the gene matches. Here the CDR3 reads CAAAGSASGVSYEQYF. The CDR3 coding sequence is TGTGCCGCGGCAGGGAGCGCTAGCGGGGTCTCCTACGAGCAGTACTTC.